The 32 T cell receptor beta chains presented below share a single source sample, sequenced in a study of cytomegalovirus exposure and HLA in healthy donors. Primers for the PCR totalled 60 Vbeta and 13 Jbeta. Repertoires were generated with immunoSEQ multiplex PCR, while TCRdb's copy carries only in-frame clones and drops some. This listing includes some 64,000 clones. The sample taken for sequencing was PBMCs. These receptors were obtained from a woman in her twenties or thirties in good health and CMV-seronegative.

The rearrangement links TRBV7-8 to TRBJ2-7, with D perhaps matching TRBD1 (6 bases). This CDR3 is 15 amino acids long. Between the trimmed V and J ends, which lost 4 bases and 2 bases, there was a span of 15 bases. Germline CDR1 reads SGHVS; CDR2 reads FQNEAQ. The CDR3 loop is CASSSPRGSAYEQYF. CDR3 coding DNA: TGTGCCAGCAGCTCCCCGAGGGGGAGCGCCTACGAGCAGTACTTC.

V and J are TRBV19 and TRBJ1-1; 8 bases line up with TRBD1. Germline assignment: CDR1 LNHDA and CDR2 SQIVND (reference sequence). The V and J ends lost 0 bases and 4 bases, in that order; junction bases with no gene match: 7. The CDR3 spans 16 residues. CDR3 region: CASSIDTTGVGTEAFF. In nucleotides, the CDR3 is TGTGCCAGTAGTATAGATACGACAGGGGTGGGCACTGAAGCTTTCTTT.

The rearrangement links TRBV27 to TRBJ2-1, with 10 bases fitting TRBD2. CDR1 is MNHEY and CDR2 is SMNVEV in the germline V gene (reference sequence). V lost 5 bases to trimming and J lost 8 bases; unmatched junction nucleotides: 3. This CDR3 has 13 residues. CDR3 in amino acids: CASSTAGGYEQFF. The DNA of the CDR3 is TGTGCCAGCAGTACAGCGGGAGGGTATGAGCAGTTCTTC.

CDR3 nucleotides: TGTGCCAGCAAGGGACAGGGAACCTTTTATGGCTACACCTTC. It is translated as CASKGQGTFYGYTF. The chain recombines TRBV2 with TRBJ1-2; 9 nucleotides match TRBD1. The CDR3 totals 14 residues. Germline V gives CDR1 SNHLY, CDR2 FYNNEI. With V trimmed by 7 bases and J by 5 bases, 8 bases remained unmatched.

J is TRBJ1-5 and V is TRBV29-1; D remains ambiguous. V gave up 4 bases and J gave up 7 bases, with 11 bases separating them. The CDR3 consists of 12 residues. Per germline, CDR1 SQVTM and CDR2 ANQGSEA. CDR3 sequence reads: CSVARDGQPQHF. The CDR3 DNA reads TGCAGCGTTGCCCGCGACGGGCAGCCCCAGCATTTT.

The chain carries TRBV7-2 and TRBJ2-7, with a weak D call TRBD1 (6 bases). CDR3 size: 15 residues. CDR1 SGHTA and CDR2 FQGNSA come from the germline V gene. V lost 4 bases and J lost 0, with 13 bases in between. The CDR3 loop is CASSWKGDSSYEQYF. The CDR3 DNA reads as TGTGCCAGCAGCTGGAAGGGGGATAGCTCCTACGAGCAGTACTTC.

This chain links TRBV6-1 with TRBJ1-2; TRBD1 aligns across 8 bases. Germline V gene data show CDR1 as MNHNS and CDR2 as SASEGT. The CDR3 spans 14 residues. Trimming removed 1 base from V and 4 bases from J; junction bases left unmatched: 2. The CDR3 is CASSEGDRPYGYTF. The CDR3, as DNA: TGTGCCAGCAGTGAAGGGGACAGGCCCTATGGCTACACCTTC.

V and J are TRBV18 and TRBJ1-2; the match to TRBD1 covers 9 bases. V trimming: 3 bases; J trimming: 4 bases; junction bases outside the gene matches: 6. The length of the CDR3 is 15 residues. The germline CDR1 and CDR2 sequences are KGHSH and LQKENI. CDR3 residues: CASSPSGQGAYGYTF. For the CDR3, the DNA is TGTGCCAGCTCACCGTCGGGACAGGGAGCCTATGGCTACACCTTC.

The chain links TRBV4-1 to TRBJ1-2; 7 bases map to TRBD1. V was pared by 6 bases and J by 4 bases, with 8 bases of the junction left unmatched. This CDR3 has 14 amino acids. CDR1 is MGHRA, CDR2 YSYEKL, per germline. The CDR3 sequence: CASSYRGSGYGYTF. The CDR3 coding sequence is TGCGCCAGCAGTTACAGGGGCTCGGGCTATGGCTACACCTTC.

The chain couples TRBV6-5 to TRBJ2-7, with 9 nucleotides matching TRBD1. Germline CDR1 reads MNHEY; CDR2 reads SVGAGI. The ends lost 0 bases at V and 0 bases at J; junction bases unmatched: 3. This CDR3 region has 16 residues. In DNA, the CDR3 is TGTGCCAGCAGTTACTCTGGACAGGGGTTCTCCTACGAGCAGTACTTC. Translated: CASSYSGQGFSYEQYF.

The CDR3 sequence: CASSLVGDTEAFF. The DNA for the CDR3 is TGTGCCAGCAGCTTAGTCGGGGACACTGAAGCTTTCTTT. This sequence joins TRBV7-9 and TRBJ1-1; D unresolved. V shed 1 base and J shed 3 bases, with 6 bases lying between them. Germline loops: CDR1 SEHNR, CDR2 FQNEAQ (reference sequence). This CDR3 comprises 13 residues.

The chain recombines TRBV6-1 with TRBJ2-7; 10 bases line up with TRBD1. The ends lost 0 bases at V and 4 bases at J; junction bases unmatched: 3. This CDR3 spans 15 amino acids. Germline V gives CDR1 MNHNS, CDR2 SASEGT. Here the CDR3 reads CASSEAWTGGYEQYF. CDR3 DNA: TGTGCCAGCAGTGAAGCGTGGACAGGGGGGTACGAGCAGTACTTC.

This chain links TRBV9 with TRBJ2-7; TRBD1 agrees at 9 bases. The CDR3 sequence is 15 residues long. V gave up 2 bases and J gave up 6 bases; unmatched junction bases: 9. Germline CDR1 is SGDLS and CDR2 is YYNGEE. The CDR3 loop reads CASSVAGQGVGEQYF. CDR3 nucleotides: TGTGCCAGCAGCGTCGCGGGACAGGGTGTAGGCGAGCAGTACTTC. Full variable domain (missing parts from reference TRBV9 and TRBJ2-7): DSGVTQTPKHLITATGQRVTLRCSPRSGDLSVYWYQQSLDQGLQFLIQYYNGEERAKGNILERFSAQQFPDLHSELNLSSLELGDSALYFCASSVAGQGVGEQYFGPGTRLTVT.

The CDR3 spells CASSQGGGGIEQYF. Written as DNA, the CDR3 is TGCGCCAGCAGCCAAGGAGGGGGTGGAATCGAGCAGTACTTC. The chain links TRBV4-1 to TRBJ2-7, with D possibly TRBD1 on 6 matching bases. Looked up from germline, CDR1 is MGHRA and CDR2 is YSYEKL. Trimming took 1 base from V and 6 from J, leaving 13 bases between them. The CDR3 runs 14 residues.

The V gene is TRBV2, the J gene TRBJ1-2, with TRBD1 matching 7 bases. With 1 base clipped from V and 2 bases from J, the junction kept 4 bases outside the gene matches. This CDR3 is built from 15 residues. Germline CDR1 and CDR2: SNHLY and FYNNEI. As DNA, the CDR3 is TGTGCCAGCAGTGAAGGGACAGGCGGGAACTATGGCTACACCTTC. This translates into CASSEGTGGNYGYTF.

The chain carries TRBV6-5 and TRBJ2-7; no firm D call. There are 14 residues in the CDR3. Per the germline V gene, CDR1 is MNHEY and CDR2 is SVGAGI. V gave up 0 bases and J gave up 4 bases, with 10 bases separating them. The DNA for the CDR3 is TGTGCCAGCAGTTACTCGATTGCCTATTACGAGCAGTACTTC. Its translation: CASSYSIAYYEQYF.

V and J are TRBV6-1 and TRBJ1-1; 10 nucleotides match TRBD1. After removal of 2 bases from V and 0 bases from J, the junction contained 6 bases not matched to a gene. The V gene's germline CDR1 is MNHNS and CDR2 SASEGT. The CDR3 extends over 17 amino acids. Here the CDR3 DNA reads TGTGCCAGCAGTGAACGACAGGGGGCGAACATGAACACTGAAGCTTTCTTT. This translates into CASSERQGANMNTEAFF.

This chain links TRBV5-4 with TRBJ2-7; 8 bases match TRBD1. V was pared by 2 bases and J by 2 bases, with 3 bases of the junction left unmatched. The germline CDR1 and CDR2 sequences are SGHNT and YYREEE (reference sequence). CDR3 length equals 14 residues. The DNA of the CDR3 is TGTGCCAGCAGCTTAGCGACAGGGGCCTACGAGCAGTACTTC. It translates to CASSLATGAYEQYF.

The V call is TRBV4-1, the J call TRBJ2-5; TRBD2 matches 12 bases. Germline-derived CDR1 and CDR2 are MGHRA and YSYEKL. The CDR3 runs to 15 residues. The V gene end was trimmed by 1 base and the J gene end by 3 bases; junction bases not matched to a gene: 0. The CDR3 DNA sequence: TGCGCCAGCAGCCAAGGACTAGCGGGAGAAGAGACCCAGTACTTC. Translated, it gives CASSQGLAGEETQYF.

The rearrangement joins TRBV19 to TRBJ2-5; 10 positions match TRBD2. V trimming: 7 bases; J trimming: 5 bases; junction bases outside the gene matches: 10. The CDR3 contains 15 residues. The germline gives CDR1 LNHDA, CDR2 SQIVND (reference sequence). CDR3 sequence: CASNLKAGGMETQYF. The CDR3 nucleotides are TGTGCCAGTAACCTGAAAGCGGGAGGGATGGAGACCCAGTACTTC.

The chain joins TRBV5-1 to TRBJ2-7, with 9 bases lining up with TRBD1. This CDR3 is 16 amino acids long. The germline gives CDR1 SGHRS, CDR2 YFSETQ. J was trimmed by 2 bases and V by 4 bases; bases with no gene match: 10. The CDR3 DNA sequence: TGCGCCAGCAGCACATCACCGGGACAGGGCACCTACGAGCAGTACTTC. Translation: CASSTSPGQGTYEQYF.

This sequence joins TRBV6-5 and TRBJ2-7, with TRBD1 matching 9 bases. Trimming at V came to 4 bases and at J to 5 bases, leaving 9 bases not matched to a gene. The CDR3 is made up of 15 amino acids. The V gene's germline CDR1 is MNHEY and CDR2 SVGAGI. The CDR3 sequence is CASSSPGQGLNEQYF. As DNA, the CDR3 is TGTGCCAGCAGTTCCCCGGGACAGGGTTTGAACGAGCAGTACTTC.

The V and J genes are TRBV4-3 and TRBJ2-3; weak D call: TRBD2 (5 bases). This CDR3 comprises 16 residues. The V end lost 1 base, the J end lost 8 bases, and 19 bases lay between the germline ends. The V gene's germline CDR1 is LGHNA and CDR2 YSLEER. For the CDR3, the DNA is TGCGCCAGCAGCCAAGGTCCCTCCCCCATTGGAGGTACGCAGTATTTT. It translates to CASSQGPSPIGGTQYF.

This sequence joins TRBV29-1 and TRBJ2-5; TRBD1 aligns across 10 bases. The CDR3 spans 14 residues. CDR1 SQVTM and CDR2 ANQGSEA come from the germline V gene. Trimming took 5 bases from V and 5 from J; bases not matched to a gene: 8. The CDR3 loop is CSVTGTGDGETQYF. In DNA form, the CDR3 reads TGCAGCGTTACCGGGACAGGGGACGGCGAGACCCAGTACTTC.

The chain combines TRBV6-5 with TRBJ2-5; D is ambiguous. This CDR3 has 14 residues. Per germline, CDR1 MNHEY and CDR2 SVGAGI. Trimming left V 4 bases short and J 0 bases short, with 9 bases between. This CDR3 reads CASSLETHQETQYF. CDR3 nucleotide sequence: TGTGCCAGCAGTTTAGAGACACACCAAGAGACCCAGTACTTC.

The rearrangement links TRBV19 to TRBJ1-1, with a weak D call TRBD1 (5 bases). The CDR3 is 14 residues long. The V gene lost 11 bases and the J gene lost 0 bases, with 16 bases spanning the gap. CDR1 is LNHDA and CDR2 is SQIVND in the germline V gene (reference sequence). The CDR3 coding sequence is TGTGCCTCCAATAGGGGTACTATGAACACTGAAGCTTTCTTT. Translation gives CASNRGTMNTEAFF.

The DNA of the CDR3 is TGTGCCAGCAGCCATTGGGACAGAGGAATTCAGTACTTC. Its protein product is CASSHWDRGIQYF. V is TRBV5-6 and J is TRBJ2-4, with 7 nucleotides matching TRBD1. Germline assignment: CDR1 SGHDT and CDR2 YYEEEE. After removal of 4 bases from V and 10 bases from J, the junction contained 8 bases not matched to a gene. CDR3 length: 13 amino acids.

Written as DNA, the CDR3 is TGTGCCAGCAGTTTAGGTGGGGCCCGCTATGGCTACACCTTC. Translating gives CASSLGGARYGYTF. The chain is built from TRBV28 and TRBJ1-2, with D possibly TRBD1 on 5 matching bases. V shed 2 bases and J shed 4 bases, with 11 bases lying between them. This CDR3 contains 14 residues. Germline V gene lookup returns CDR1 MDHEN and CDR2 SYDVKM.

The chain has TRBV28 and TRBJ2-1, with 8 bases identical to TRBD2. The CDR3 sequence is 14 residues long. After removal of 6 bases from V and 4 bases from J, the junction contained 5 bases not matched to a gene. From germline, CDR1 is MDHEN and CDR2 SYDVKM. Here the CDR3 DNA reads TGTGCCAGCAGCTCGCGGGGGGTGTACAATGAGCAGTTCTTC. Translation: CASSSRGVYNEQFF.

The rearrangement links TRBV30 to TRBJ2-1, with D unresolved. Germline V CDR1 and CDR2: GTSNPN, SVGIG (reference sequence). V lost 0 bases, J lost 10 bases, and 10 bases lay in between. This CDR3 is 12 amino acids long. The CDR3 region is CAWSVLMNEQFF. The CDR3 DNA follows: TGTGCCTGGAGTGTACTTATGAACGAGCAGTTCTTC.

The CDR3 region is CSARRNEQFF. CDR3 DNA: TGCAGTGCTAGGAGAAATGAGCAGTTCTTC. J is TRBJ2-1 and V is TRBV20-1; unclear D gene. The CDR3 runs 10 residues. Germline V CDR1 and CDR2: DFQATT, SNEGSKA (reference sequence). V lost 3 bases and J 7 bases, leaving 4 bases between the germline ends.

The chain carries TRBV4-3 and TRBJ2-3, with D maybe TRBD1 (6 bases). This CDR3 has 17 residues. Germline V gene sequence: CDR1 LGHNA, CDR2 YSLEER. V was trimmed by 0 bases and J by 1 base, leaving 14 bases between them. The CDR3 DNA reads TGCGCCAGCAGCCAAGATATGCCAGGGGCAGGCACAGATACGCAGTATTTT. Amino acid sequence: CASSQDMPGAGTDTQYF.